The rows below give T cell receptor beta chains drawn from one sample of a study of OX40 agonist ivuxolimab in advanced cancers. Libraries were prepared by immunoSEQ multiplex PCR; TCRdb keeps only in-frame clonotypes and omits some of them. The sample shows about 80,000 clones, approximately 92% of them seen only once. The source material was CD4+ or CD8+ T cells sorted from blood, sampled in a trial of the OX40 agonist ivuxolimab. The receptors shown here come from an adult with an advanced solid tumor such as melanoma, head and neck, liver or kidney cancer. The CDR3 runs from the conserved cysteine through the conserved F or W. The D gene is left open where the match is weak.

-,TRBJ1-1,TRBV4-3,CASSQDRGYDEAFF
TRBD2,TRBJ2-7,TRBV7-6,CASSPAAGGSYEQYF
-,TRBJ2-7,TRBV6-6,CASSYSGSYEQYF
-,TRBJ1-5,TRBV6-6,CASSPTGLNQPQHF
-,TRBJ2-3,TRBV7-7,CASSLGGEGDTQYF
-,TRBJ1-5,TRBV4-2,CASSQGGRGSGGNQPQHF
-,TRBJ2-7,TRBV5-4,CASSPRGGGSYEQYF
TRBD2,TRBJ2-7,TRBV6-5,CASSEVLAGYEQYF
TRBD1,TRBJ1-2,TRBV19,CASSIFGTGNGYTF
-,TRBJ1-2,TRBV25-1,CASTGSLDSYYGYTF
-,TRBJ2-1,TRBV27,CASSLAGNMNEQFF
-,TRBJ1-4,TRBV7-9,CASAQYSGSEWF
-,TRBJ2-6,TRBV2,CASSEGPGFSGANVLTF
TRBD2,TRBJ2-5,TRBV6-5,CASSYPAGGETQYF
-,TRBJ1-1,TRBV6-5,CASLGVTEAFF
-,TRBJ1-1,TRBV19,CASSTGWAGGDAAFF
TRBD1,TRBJ2-2,TRBV4-2,CASSQEAGGNTGELFF
TRBD1,TRBJ1-1,TRBV5-1,CASSVEGAPNTEAFF
TRBD1,TRBJ2-1,TRBV9,CASSVGGGQVFYNEQFF
TRBD2,TRBJ2-7,TRBV7-9,CASSSAGYEQYF
TRBD1,TRBJ1-4,TRBV28,CASSLTGEGTNEKLFF
TRBD1,TRBJ1-1,TRBV19,CASSIPGGFTEAFF
-,TRBJ1-1,TRBV30,CAWSGLAEAFF